This TCR beta chain derives from a study of shared clonotypes between healthy human individuals. Study information: CD8 memory received one plate per donor, CD8 naive two, CD4 memory three and CD4 naive three.

Once extracted for a subset, genomic DNA was divided evenly among several immunoSEQ plates. TCRdb keeps only in-frame clones here, not all; method: immunoSEQ multiplex PCR. The top ten hold 1.2% of the sample, which has 1,500,000 or so clones, approximately 97% seen once. The CDR3 spans 15 residues. This clonotype was sampled from a man aged 30 to 39 in good health. Sequencing was done on a sample of naive CD4+ T cells sorted from blood. Subset in this sample: CD45RA+ positively selected. This chain links TRBV7-5 with TRBJ2-3; the D call in the table, TRBD1, was not verified against the DNA. TRBV7-5 corresponds to a pseudogene. The CDR3 region has the DNA TGTGTCAGAAGCTGTAAGGACACACCCACAGATACGCAGTATTTT. Translating gives CVRSCKDTPTDTQYF.